These T cell receptor beta chains were read from a single sample in a study of T-cell reconstitution after alpha-beta-depleted transplantation in children. MiXCR, run by TCRdb on the PCR reads, gives a single entry per CDR3 protein. Of 490,000 or so distinct CDR3 sequences in the sample, roughly an eighth were seen once. The sample in question was PBMCs from the stem cell graft donor, obtained from the stem cell graft. Every receptor here comes from a human donor who donated a stem cell graft to a child with combined immunodeficiency. CDR3s include the opening cysteine and the closing phenylalanine or tryptophan. The order of the fields is clone size, J gene, D gene, V gene, CDR3 protein, CDR3 DNA. A D gene is named only where the DNA matches it firmly. For some rows the clone size is stated as once, few or many, or as a class when expanded; others skip it.

clone size: few
J gene: TRBJ2-1
D gene: TRBD1
V gene: TRBV2
CDR3 protein: CASRRTGPTALSSYNEQFF
CDR3 DNA: TGTGCCAGCAGGAGGACAGGTCCCACCGCTCTCAGCTCCTACAATGAGCAGTTCTTC

clone size: few
J gene: TRBJ2-1
D gene: TRBD2
V gene: TRBV20-1
CDR3 protein: CSARTGLAGGAAYNEQFF
CDR3 DNA: TGCAGTGCTAGAACGGGACTAGCGGGAGGGGCTGCGTACAATGAGCAGTTCTTC

clone size: .
J gene: TRBJ2-7
D gene: .
V gene: TRBV10-2
CDR3 protein: CASSESLGMNEQYF
CDR3 DNA: TGCGCCAGCAGTGAGTCGTTAGGGATGAACGAGCAGTACTTC

clone size: .
J gene: TRBJ2-2
D gene: .
V gene: TRBV7-9
CDR3 protein: CASTSWAGLNTGELFF
CDR3 DNA: TGTGCCAGCACCTCATGGGCCGGGTTGAACACCGGGGAGCTGTTTTTT

clone size: .
J gene: TRBJ2-1
D gene: .
V gene: TRBV24-1
CDR3 protein: CATTNNNEQFF
CDR3 DNA: TGTGCCACCACGAACAACAATGAGCAGTTCTTC

clone size: many
J gene: TRBJ2-5
D gene: .
V gene: TRBV13
CDR3 protein: CASSLVGRALDF
CDR3 DNA: TGTGCCAGCAGCTTAGTTGGTAGGGCGCTCGACTTC

clone size: .
J gene: TRBJ2-3
D gene: .
V gene: TRBV29-1
CDR3 protein: CSVEFTDTQYF
CDR3 DNA: TGCAGCGTTGAATTCACAGATACGCAGTATTTT

clone size: few
J gene: TRBJ2-3
D gene: TRBD2
V gene: TRBV20-1
CDR3 protein: CSAGEGVTDTQYF
CDR3 DNA: TGCAGTGCCGGGGAGGGAGTTACAGATACGCAGTATTTT

clone size: few
J gene: TRBJ1-1
D gene: .
V gene: TRBV7-2
CDR3 protein: CASSLGVTAQGAKAFF
CDR3 DNA: TGTGCCAGCAGCTTAGGAGTTACCGCTCAAGGAGCAAAAGCTTTCTTT

clone size: .
J gene: TRBJ2-7
D gene: .
V gene: TRBV20-1
CDR3 protein: CSATGRISYEQYF
CDR3 DNA: TGCAGTGCTACCGGACGTATATCCTACGAGCAGTACTTC

clone size: few
J gene: TRBJ2-5
D gene: TRBD2
V gene: TRBV28
CDR3 protein: CASSLGSSSGGWETQYF
CDR3 DNA: TGTGCCAGCAGTTTAGGGTCCTCTAGCGGGGGTTGGGAGACCCAGTACTTC

clone size: .
J gene: TRBJ2-1
D gene: TRBD2
V gene: TRBV3-1
CDR3 protein: CASSQVPAGWNEQFF
CDR3 DNA: TGTGCCAGCAGCCAAGTCCCAGCGGGGTGGAATGAGCAGTTCTTC

clone size: many
J gene: TRBJ2-1
D gene: .
V gene: TRBV6-5
CDR3 protein: CASSYGNRGNNEQFF
CDR3 DNA: TGTGCCAGCAGTTACGGCAACCGGGGCAACAATGAGCAGTTCTTC

clone size: .
J gene: TRBJ2-5
D gene: .
V gene: TRBV7-9
CDR3 protein: CASSLGRSSDQETQYF
CDR3 DNA: TGTGCCAGCAGCTTAGGGAGGTCGTCCGACCAAGAGACCCAGTACTTC

clone size: .
J gene: TRBJ1-2
D gene: .
V gene: TRBV4-3
CDR3 protein: CASSQDGNGYGYTF
CDR3 DNA: TGCGCCAGCAGCCAAGATGGGAACGGCTATGGCTACACCTTC

clone size: few
J gene: TRBJ1-2
D gene: .
V gene: TRBV5-1
CDR3 protein: CASSLFGEPNYGYTF
CDR3 DNA: TGCGCCAGCAGCTTGTTTGGGGAGCCGAACTATGGCTACACCTTC

clone size: .
J gene: TRBJ2-7
D gene: .
V gene: TRBV4-3
CDR3 protein: CASSHRTGSYEQYF
CDR3 DNA: TGCGCCAGCAGCCACCGGACGGGATCCTACGAGCAGTACTTC